Following are 31 T cell receptor beta chains from one sample sequenced in a study of T cells in women clearing cervical HPV infection. The data were produced by immunoSEQ multiplex PCR, yet TCRdb's version contains in-frame clones alone and is incomplete. The sample includes more than 30,000 clones. Sequencing was done on a sample of blood buffy coat. These TCRs come from a woman aged 18 to 75 with a cervical HPV16 infection that either progressed to CIN3+ or cleared (not recorded which).

Remarks on this clone: With the read ending 3 residues before the CDR3 end, the germline J gene is used to fill in that end. The V and J genes are TRBV29-1 and TRBJ2-4, with a weak D call TRBD1 (6 bases). The CDR3 length is 12 residues. Per germline, CDR1 SQVTM and CDR2 ANQGSEA. CDR3 protein: CSASQGMETQYF. The sequenced part of the CDR3 DNA is TGCAGCGCATCACAGGGTATGGAGACT.

CDR3 in amino acids: CASSELSWGQAFF. The DNA read from the CDR3 is TGTGCCAGCAGCGAATTAAGTTGGGGCCAG. The chain links TRBV7-3 to TRBJ1-1, with TRBD1 as a possible D gene (5 bases). The observed sequence ends 3 residues before the CDR3 terminus, with the missing tail filled in from the germline J gene. The CDR3 length is 13 residues. Germline V gives CDR1 SGHTA, CDR2 FQGTGA.

With respect to this clone: The read ends 3 residues before the CDR3 terminus; that terminus is restored from the germline J gene. The chain has TRBV19 and TRBJ1-2; D is unresolved. This CDR3 is 17 amino acids long. The germline V gene has CDR1 LNHDA and CDR2 SQIVND (reference sequence). CDR3 region: CASRRASAYSSTDTYTF. Partial CDR3 DNA: TGTGCCAGCAGGAGGGCGAGCGCCTACTCTAGCACAGATACC.

About this clone: The sequence runs out 3 residues before the end of the CDR3; the remainder is reconstructed from the germline J gene. V is TRBV7-6 and J is TRBJ2-3; D not certain. CDR3 length: 13 residues. Germline assignment: CDR1 SGHVS and CDR2 FNYEAQ. The CDR3 bases that were read are TGTGCCAGCAGCCAAGTAGAGGCGGAGACG. Amino acid sequence: CASSQVEAET. The entire CDR3 is CASSQVEAETQYF.

As regards this clone: The CDR3 end falls 3 residues outside the read, so it is completed with the germline J gene. The J gene is TRBJ2-2, the V gene TRBV20-1; D remains ambiguous. The CDR3 extends over 14 amino acids. V lost 6 bases and J 4 bases, leaving 15 bases between the germline ends. Germline loops: CDR1 DFQATT, CDR2 SNEGSKA (reference sequence). CDR3 residues: CSAPMSVPTGELFF. The sequenced CDR3 bases are TGCAGTGCGCCTATGAGCGTACCCACCGGGGAG.

Turning to this clone: The read falls 3 residues short of the CDR3 end, and the missing part is taken from the germline J gene. V is TRBV23-1 and J is TRBJ2-7; perhaps TRBD1 as D (6 bases). TRBV23-1 is classed as an ORF, of uncertain function. The V end was cut by 3 bases, the J end by 5 bases, with 17 bases between. The CDR3 runs to 15 residues. CDR3 bases read: TGCGCCAGCAGTCAGATAAACAGGGCTGACCACGAG. Protein product: CASSQINRADHE. The complete CDR3 reads CASSQINRADHEQYF.

Comment on this clone: Read sequence stops 3 residues before the CDR3 end, and the germline J gene provides the missing end. The chain combines TRBV30 with TRBJ1-2, with 9 nucleotides matching TRBD1. This CDR3 region has 15 residues. Per the germline V gene, CDR1 is GTSNPN and CDR2 is SVGIG (reference sequence). The CDR3 sequence: CAWSVRTGVVNDYTF. The sequenced part of the CDR3 DNA is TGTGCCTGGAGTGTACGGACAGGGGTAGTCAACGAC.

Comment on this clone: Read data end 3 residues before the CDR3 end; the end is taken from the germline J gene. The V call is TRBV5-1, the J call TRBJ2-3; D may be TRBD1 (6 bases). The CDR3 is 14 residues long. Per germline, CDR1 SGHRS and CDR2 YFSETQ. V lost 6 bases, J lost 4 bases, and 15 bases lay in between. CDR3 sequence: CASTAGAHSDTQYF. CDR3 DNA (partial): TGCGCCAGCACCGCAGGGGCTCATTCAGATACG.

About this clone: The CDR3 extends 3 residues past the end of the read, so its final part is completed from the germline J gene. This rearrangement joins TRBV2 to TRBJ2-2, with TRBD1 identical over 9 bases. This CDR3 contains 15 residues. Germline V CDR1 and CDR2: SNHLY, FYNNEI. V trimming: 8 bases; J trimming: 4 bases; junction bases outside the gene matches: 8. The CDR3 DNA, read in part, is TGTGCCAGCCGACCCGCGACAGGGGGCACCGGGGAG. Residues: CASRPATGGTGE. The full-length CDR3 reads as CASRPATGGTGELFF.

Comment on this clone: The CDR3 is cut off 3 residues early in the read; its end comes from the germline J gene. The V call is TRBV7-8, the J call TRBJ1-1; the D is unclear. Germline assignment: CDR1 SGHVS and CDR2 FQNEAQ. V was shortened by 4 bases and J by 1 base, with 16 bases between the two germline ends. The CDR3 loop spans 16 amino acids. This chain's CDR3 is CASSSGAARSNTEAFF. The part of the CDR3 DNA that was read is TGTGCCAGCAGCTCGGGTGCCGCCAGATCGAACACTGAA.

For this clone: The CDR3 extends 3 residues past the end of the read, so its final part is completed from the germline J gene. This chain connects TRBV20-1 to TRBJ2-7; weak D call: TRBD2 (7 bases). CDR3 size: 17 residues. V lost 0 bases and J 1 base, leaving 19 bases between the germline ends. CDR1 is DFQATT and CDR2 is SNEGSKA in the germline V gene (reference sequence). CDR3 loop: CSARDQGGAGISYEQYF. CDR3 bases read: TGCAGTGCTAGAGATCAAGGGGGGGCGGGGATTTCCTACGAG.

A note on this clone: The observed sequence ends 3 residues before the CDR3 terminus, with the missing tail filled in from the germline J gene. This sequence joins TRBV6-2 or TRBV6-3 and TRBJ2-1; 7 bases match TRBD1. The CDR3 runs to 14 residues. Trimming removed 10 bases from V and 7 bases from J; junction bases left unmatched: 13. Germline lookup yields CDR1 MNHEY and CDR2 SVGEGT. CDR3 loop: CAISRTGFGNEQFF. CDR3 DNA, as far as it was read: TGTGCCATCTCAAGGACAGGTTTTGGGAATGAG.

On this clone itself: An end of the junction does not agree with germline; a read error may underlie this. Sequencing ends 3 residues short of the CDR3 end; the germline J gene provides the rest. The gene calls are TRBV6-4 and TRBJ2-3; weak D call: TRBD1 (6 bases). Germline lookup yields CDR1 MRHNA and CDR2 SNTAGT. This CDR3 is built from 17 residues. The CDR3 protein is CASRDFWDKGYTDTQYF. The CDR3 bases that were read are TGTGCCAGCAGAGACTTTTGGGACAAGGGATACACAGATACG.

Remarks on this clone: The read ends 3 residues early relative to the CDR3; the germline J gene fills the gap. The chain has TRBV29-1 and TRBJ1-2, with 9 bases identical to TRBD1. The CDR3 runs 11 residues. Germline V gene lookup returns CDR1 SQVTM and CDR2 ANQGSEA. The CDR3 bases that were read are TGCAGCATTAATACAGGGGGCGGC. Its protein product is CSINTGGG. The full-length CDR3 reads as CSINTGGGYTF.

As regards this clone: The sequenced fragment ends 3 residues before the CDR3 boundary, so the rest is inferred from the germline J gene. The V and J genes are TRBV2 and TRBJ2-7; weak D call: TRBD2 (7 bases). CDR3 size: 15 residues. V was pared by 8 bases and J by 6 bases, with 23 bases between. Germline-derived CDR1 and CDR2 are SNHLY and FYNNEI. CDR3 residues: CASRLLVAGAGEQYF. The part of the CDR3 DNA that was read is TGTGCCAGCCGCCTGCTGGTGGCGGGGGCTGGCGAG.

As for this clone: The CDR3 goes on 3 residues after the read ends, and that part is filled in from the germline J gene. The chain recombines TRBV7-8 with TRBJ2-1, with 9 bases lining up with TRBD2. Looked up from germline, CDR1 is SGHVS and CDR2 is FQNEAQ. This CDR3 is built from 15 residues. J lost 4 bases, V lost 1 base, and 2 bases had no gene match. The CDR3 is CASSLGLAGYNEQFF. CDR3 DNA (partial): TGTGCCAGCAGCTTAGGGCTAGCGGGGTACAATGAG.

In the case of this clone: The read terminates 3 residues ahead of where the CDR3 ends, so the germline J gene completes it. The V call is TRBV30, the J call TRBJ1-2; 10 positions agree with TRBD1. This CDR3 is built from 14 residues. CDR1 is GTSNPN and CDR2 is SVGIG in the germline V gene (reference sequence). CDR3 DNA, as far as it was read: TGTGCCTGGAGTGTGGGACAGGGGTCCTACGAC. Residues: CAWSVGQGSYD. The CDR3 as a whole reads CAWSVGQGSYDYTF.

This clone is deemed medium-sized by its frequency. The read ends 3 residues before the CDR3 terminus; that terminus is restored from the germline J gene. The chain is built from TRBV18 and TRBJ1-6; TRBD1 might be the D (5 bases). The CDR3 sequence is 16 residues long. Per germline, CDR1 KGHSH and CDR2 LQKENI. The V gene lost 0 bases and the J gene lost 9 bases, with 15 bases spanning the gap. Here the CDR3 reads CASSPPRSGGGSPLHF. The CDR3 DNA, read in part, is TGTGCCAGCTCACCACCTCGCTCCGGGGGTGGTTCACCC.

As to this clone: The read ends 3 residues shy of where the CDR3 ends; the end is completed using the germline J gene. The chain recombines TRBV14 with TRBJ2-6; D is unresolved. Germline V gene sequence: CDR1 SGHDN, CDR2 FVKESK. The CDR3 is 18 residues long. The germline V and J ends were trimmed by 1 base and 2 bases, with 15 bases remaining between them. Partial CDR3 DNA: TGTGCCAGCAGCCAAGTCTCGTGGCTTATGGCTGGGGCCAACGTC. Translating it yields CASSQVSWLMAGANV. In full, the CDR3 reads CASSQVSWLMAGANVLTF. The variable domain in full, completed from reference TRBV14 and TRBJ2-6, reads EAGVTQFPSHSVIEKGQTVTLRCDPISGHDNLYWYRRVMGKEIKFLLHFVKESKQDESGMPNNRFLAERTGGTYSTLKVQPAELEDSGVYFCASSQVSWLMAGANVLTFGAGSRLTVL.

Comments on this clone: The read ends 3 residues early relative to the CDR3; the germline J gene fills the gap. The chain couples TRBV30 to TRBJ2-3; D is possibly TRBD1 (6 bases). Germline V gene lookup returns CDR1 GTSNPN and CDR2 SVGIG (reference sequence). The CDR3 is 15 residues long. CDR3: CAWSVGGNGNQPQYF. The part of the CDR3 DNA that was read is TGTGCCTGGAGTGTAGGGGGTAACGGCAATCAGCCG.

Note on this clone: The read terminates 3 residues ahead of where the CDR3 ends, so the germline J gene completes it. The chain uses TRBV19 and TRBJ1-5, with D possibly TRBD1 on 6 matching bases. The CDR3 consists of 16 residues. Trimming took off 6 bases at V and 0 bases at J, with 15 bases between the two ends. Germline assignment: CDR1 LNHDA and CDR2 SQIVND (reference sequence). CDR3 loop: CASSRATGYSNQPQHF. The part of the CDR3 DNA that was read is TGTGCCAGTAGCCGCGCGACAGGTTATAGCAATCAGCCC.

Details on this clone: Read data end 3 residues before the CDR3 end; the end is taken from the germline J gene. The gene calls are TRBV16 and TRBJ2-4; D is tentatively TRBD1 or TRBD2 (5 bases each). The germline V gene encodes CDR1 KGHSY and CDR2 FQNENV. The CDR3 has 13 amino acids. Trimming removed 4 bases at V and 7 bases at J, with 11 bases between. The CDR3 DNA, read in part, is TGTGCCAGCAGCCCTGGAGAGGGGAACATT. Its translation is CASSPGEGNI. The whole CDR3 protein is CASSPGEGNIQYF.

As concerns this clone: The CDR3 end is not reached by the read, which stops 3 residues before it; the germline J gene fills it in. The chain is built from TRBV28 and TRBJ1-5, with TRBD1 matching 8 bases. Germline V gene data show CDR1 as MDHEN and CDR2 as SYDVKM. This CDR3 comprises 13 residues. V dropped 8 bases and J dropped 4; count of bases not matched to a gene: 4. The CDR3 DNA, read in part, is TGTGCCAGCGGACAGGGACAGAATCAGCCC. Translation gives CASGQGQNQP. The whole CDR3 region reads CASGQGQNQPQHF.

As regards this clone: The read terminates 3 residues before the CDR3 end, so the remaining end is supplied by the germline J gene. The rearrangement links TRBV18 to TRBJ2-3, with a weak D call TRBD1 (6 bases). The CDR3 length is 13 residues. The germline V gene encodes CDR1 KGHSH and CDR2 LQKENI. The DNA read from the CDR3 is TGTGCCAGCTCACCAGCAGGGGATCAGCCG. The encoded protein is CASSPAGDQP. The whole CDR3 protein reads CASSPAGDQPQYF.

Of note for this clone: Read coverage stops 3 residues before the CDR3 terminus; the germline J gene supplies the remainder. The V and J genes are TRBV6-2 or TRBV6-3 and TRBJ1-5, with TRBD1 identical over 7 bases. Germline CDR1 and CDR2: MNHEY and SVGEGT. The V segment lost 5 bases and the J segment 0 bases; nucleotides outside the gene matches: 4. This CDR3 comprises 15 residues. The CDR3 bases that were read are TGTGCCAGCAGTCGACAGGGACATAGCAATCAGCCC. This codes for CASSRQGHSNQP. The full CDR3 protein reads CASSRQGHSNQPQHF.

A remark on this clone: The read stops 3 residues short of the end of the CDR3; the missing end is completed from the germline J gene. The chain combines TRBV29-1 with TRBJ2-5, with D unclear. V lost 5 bases to trimming and J lost 4 bases, with 11 bases between them. This CDR3 is 12 amino acids long. Germline V lookup: CDR1 SQVTM, CDR2 ANQGSEA. CDR3 sequence reads: CSVRSGSETQYF. CDR3 bases read: TGCAGCGTTCGATCCGGGTCAGAGACC. Drawing the rest from reference TRBV29-1 and TRBJ2-5, the complete variable domain is SAVISQKPSRDICQRGTSLTIQCQVDSQVTMMFWYRQQPGQSLTLIATANQGSEATYESGFVIDKFPISRPNLTFSTLTVSNMSPEDSSIYLCSVRSGSETQYFGPGTRLLVL.

Turning to this clone: The read terminates 3 residues ahead of where the CDR3 ends, so the germline J gene completes it. This sequence joins TRBV11-3 and TRBJ1-2; tentative D call: TRBD1 (5 bases). This CDR3 has 12 amino acids. CDR1 is SGHNT and CDR2 is YENEEA in the germline V gene. The CDR3 protein is CASRVPGGGYTF. CDR3 DNA, as far as it was read: TGTGCCAGCAGGGTTCCCGGGGGGGGC. The full variable domain, with the rest looked up from reference TRBV11-3 and TRBJ1-2, is EAGVVQSPRYKIIEKKQPVAFWCNPISGHNTLYWYLQNLGQGPELLIRYENEEAVDDSQLPKDRFSAERLKGVDSTLKIQPAELGDSAVYLCASRVPGGGYTFGSGTRLTVV.

A remark on this clone: Read coverage stops 3 residues before the CDR3 terminus; the germline J gene supplies the remainder. The V call is TRBV18, the J call TRBJ1-6, with 8 nucleotides matching TRBD1. Per germline, CDR1 KGHSH and CDR2 LQKENI. The length of the CDR3 is 21 residues. With V trimmed by 3 bases and J by 10 bases, 26 bases remained unmatched. The chain's CDR3 is CASSPIFFVPDSRDRRSPLHF. The sequenced part of the CDR3 DNA is TGTGCCAGCTCACCTATTTTTTTCGTGCCGGACAGCAGGGACAGGAGATCACCC.

Of note for this clone: One junction end does not reproduce the germline sequence, and a read error may be involved. The read terminates 3 residues ahead of where the CDR3 ends, so the germline J gene completes it. The chain recombines TRBV2 with TRBJ2-1, with TRBD2 as a possible D gene (5 bases). Germline loops: CDR1 SNHLY, CDR2 FYNNEI. The CDR3 consists of 14 residues. The CDR3 here is CASCEGYTHNEQFF. The sequenced CDR3 bases are TGTGCCAGCTGTGAGGGCTACACACACAATGAG.

With regard to this clone: With the read ending 3 residues before the CDR3 end, the germline J gene is used to fill in that end. The chain joins TRBV5-1 to TRBJ2-1, with 7 bases matching TRBD2. CDR3 length: 16 residues. V trimming: 0 bases; J trimming: 5 bases; junction bases outside the gene matches: 8. From germline, CDR1 is SGHRS and CDR2 YFSETQ. CDR3 DNA (partial): TGCGCCAGCAGCTTGGATGCCCCGGGACTAAACAATGAG. Its translation: CASSLDAPGLNNE. The CDR3 in its entirety is CASSLDAPGLNNEQFF.

Note on this clone: Read sequence stops 3 residues before the CDR3 end, and the germline J gene provides the missing end. The J gene is TRBJ2-7, the V gene TRBV11-2, with D perhaps matching TRBD1 (6 bases). Germline CDR1 and CDR2: SGHAT and FQNNGV. The CDR3 has 13 residues. V lost 3 bases and J 1 base, leaving 7 bases between the germline ends. The CDR3 spells CASSFGQSYEQYF. CDR3 bases read: TGTGCCAGCAGCTTCGGACAGTCCTACGAG.